These T cell receptor beta chains were read from a single sample in a study of T cells in narcolepsy. Only in-frame clones appear in the TCRdb table, and some are missing; sequencing was by immunoSEQ multiplex PCR. Altogether 18,000 or so clones are present, over 75% being singletons, with the ten largest covering about 0.7%. Sequencing was done on a sample of memory (CD45RA-) CD4+ T cells from blood. These receptors originate from a human donor in good health. Both conserved end residues are part of each CDR3. A D gene is named only where the DNA matches it firmly. Rows give clone size only sometimes, using once, few, many, or a class for an expanded clone.

J gene: TRBJ1-3
clone size: few
D gene: -
CDR3 length: 13
V gene: TRBV2
CDR3 protein: CASSRDSGNTIYF
CDR3 DNA: TGTGCCAGCAGCAGGGACTCTGGAAACACCATATATTTT

J gene: TRBJ1-4
clone size: -
D gene: TRBD1
CDR3 length: 15
V gene: TRBV9
CDR3 protein: CASSASTGSAEKLSF
CDR3 DNA: TGTGCCAGCAGCGCGTCGACAGGGAGTGCGGAAAAACTGTCTTTT

J gene: TRBJ1-4
clone size: -
D gene: -
CDR3 length: 13
V gene: TRBV27
CDR3 protein: CASRVVGQEKLFF
CDR3 DNA: TGTGCCAGCAGGGTAGTCGGTCAAGAAAAACTGTTTTTT

J gene: TRBJ1-5
clone size: -
D gene: -
CDR3 length: 16
V gene: TRBV21-1
CDR3 protein: CASRPRPPAIDQPQHF
CDR3 DNA: TGTGCCAGCAGACCTCGCCCCCCGGCGATTGATCAGCCCCAGCATTTT

J gene: TRBJ2-2
clone size: few
D gene: TRBD2
CDR3 length: 18
V gene: TRBV19
CDR3 protein: CASSHQKRLAGDTGELFF
CDR3 DNA: TGTGCCAGTAGCCACCAGAAGAGACTAGCGGGAGACACCGGGGAGCTGTTTTTT

J gene: TRBJ2-7
clone size: -
D gene: TRBD1
CDR3 length: 15
V gene: TRBV19
CDR3 protein: CASSHRDRGSDEQYF
CDR3 DNA: TGTGCCAGTAGTCACCGGGACAGGGGTTCCGACGAGCAGTACTTC

J gene: TRBJ2-5
clone size: -
D gene: -
CDR3 length: 14
V gene: TRBV7-2
CDR3 protein: CASSLPGTWETQYF
CDR3 DNA: TGTGCCAGCAGCCTCCCCGGGACTTGGGAGACCCAGTACTTC

J gene: TRBJ1-1
clone size: once
D gene: TRBD1
CDR3 length: 13
V gene: TRBV10-1
CDR3 protein: CASSDQGAAEAFF
CDR3 DNA: TGCGCCAGCAGTGACCAGGGGGCGGCTGAAGCTTTCTTT

J gene: TRBJ2-5
clone size: -
D gene: -
CDR3 length: 14
V gene: TRBV11-2
CDR3 protein: CASSLDVNQETQYF
CDR3 DNA: TGTGCCAGCAGCTTAGATGTTAACCAAGAGACCCAGTACTTC

J gene: TRBJ2-7
clone size: -
D gene: TRBD2
CDR3 length: 16
V gene: TRBV7-2
CDR3 protein: CASSVAGAGGTYEQYF
CDR3 DNA: TGTGCCAGCAGCGTAGCCGGGGCGGGAGGAACCTACGAGCAGTACTTC

J gene: TRBJ2-1
clone size: -
D gene: TRBD1
CDR3 length: 17
V gene: TRBV28
CDR3 protein: CASSLSRDRGLYNEQFF
CDR3 DNA: TGTGCCAGCAGTTTATCTAGGGACAGGGGGCTTTACAATGAGCAGTTCTTC

J gene: TRBJ2-7
clone size: -
D gene: TRBD1
CDR3 length: 14
V gene: TRBV5-8
CDR3 protein: CASSYDRGFDEQYF
CDR3 DNA: TGTGCCAGCAGCTACGACAGGGGGTTCGACGAGCAGTACTTC

J gene: TRBJ2-3
clone size: -
D gene: -
CDR3 length: 15
V gene: TRBV14
CDR3 protein: CASSPLRTGTDTQYF
CDR3 DNA: TGTGCCAGCAGCCCCTTAAGGACAGGCACAGATACGCAGTATTTT

J gene: TRBJ2-1
clone size: -
D gene: -
CDR3 length: 16
V gene: TRBV14
CDR3 protein: CASSQAFGGWNNEQFF
CDR3 DNA: TGCGCCAGCAGCCAAGCTTTCGGAGGGTGGAACAATGAGCAGTTCTTC

J gene: TRBJ2-3
clone size: -
D gene: TRBD1
CDR3 length: 13
V gene: TRBV7-3
CDR3 protein: CASSSDRGGTQYF
CDR3 DNA: TGTGCCAGCAGCTCAGACAGGGGTGGTACGCAGTATTTT

J gene: TRBJ1-2
clone size: -
D gene: TRBD1
CDR3 length: 16
V gene: TRBV18
CDR3 protein: CASSQRPGQGGTGYTF
CDR3 DNA: TGTGCCAGCTCACAAAGACCGGGACAGGGAGGTACGGGCTACACCTTC

J gene: TRBJ2-3
clone size: -
D gene: -
CDR3 length: 16
V gene: TRBV7-2
CDR3 protein: CASSLGVSLGTDTQYF
CDR3 DNA: TGTGCCAGCAGCTTAGGGGTGTCGTTAGGCACAGATACGCAGTATTTT

J gene: TRBJ1-2
clone size: once
D gene: TRBD1
CDR3 length: 14
V gene: TRBV19
CDR3 protein: CASSLGTGLGGYTF
CDR3 DNA: TGTGCCAGTAGTCTTGGGACAGGACTGGGAGGCTACACCTTC

J gene: TRBJ1-1
clone size: -
D gene: -
CDR3 length: 13
V gene: TRBV2
CDR3 protein: CASSVRLDTEAFF
CDR3 DNA: TGTGCCAGCAGTGTCCGGCTGGACACTGAAGCTTTCTTT

J gene: TRBJ1-5
clone size: few
D gene: -
CDR3 length: 14
V gene: TRBV19
CDR3 protein: CASSIDSGNQPQHF
CDR3 DNA: TGTGCCAGTAGTATAGACTCGGGGAATCAGCCCCAGCATTTT

J gene: TRBJ2-7
clone size: -
D gene: -
CDR3 length: 13
V gene: TRBV2
CDR3 protein: CASSEGPGDEQYF
CDR3 DNA: TGTGCCAGCAGTGAGGGGCCAGGGGACGAGCAGTACTTC

J gene: TRBJ1-2
clone size: -
D gene: -
CDR3 length: 12
V gene: TRBV2
CDR3 protein: CASSEVRAGYTF
CDR3 DNA: TGTGCCAGCAGTGAAGTGAGGGCCGGCTACACCTTC

J gene: TRBJ1-4
clone size: -
D gene: -
CDR3 length: 14
V gene: TRBV6-1
CDR3 protein: CASRRIGSSEKLFF
CDR3 DNA: TGTGCCAGCCGGAGGATAGGGTCTAGTGAAAAACTGTTTTTT

J gene: TRBJ1-1
clone size: -
D gene: -
CDR3 length: 14
V gene: TRBV9
CDR3 protein: CASRPGGAATEAFF
CDR3 DNA: TGTGCCAGCAGGCCGGGGGGGGCGGCCACTGAAGCTTTCTTT

J gene: TRBJ2-7
clone size: -
D gene: TRBD2
CDR3 length: 15
V gene: TRBV5-1
CDR3 protein: CASSRTSGGSYEQYF
CDR3 DNA: TGCGCCAGCAGTCGGACTAGCGGGGGATCCTACGAGCAGTACTTC

J gene: TRBJ1-2
clone size: -
D gene: TRBD1
CDR3 length: 15
V gene: TRBV5-4
CDR3 protein: CASNTNRGLPYGYTF
CDR3 DNA: TGTGCCAGCAACACAAACAGGGGGCTTCCCTATGGCTACACCTTC

J gene: TRBJ1-1
clone size: -
D gene: TRBD1
CDR3 length: 14
V gene: TRBV7-2
CDR3 protein: CASSGQTGKVEAFF
CDR3 DNA: TGTGCCAGCAGCGGGCAGACAGGGAAGGTTGAAGCTTTCTTT

J gene: TRBJ1-2
clone size: -
D gene: TRBD1
CDR3 length: 13
V gene: TRBV9
CDR3 protein: CASSLQRGHGYTF
CDR3 DNA: TGTGCCAGCAGCCTCCAGAGGGGGCATGGCTACACCTTC

J gene: TRBJ1-1
clone size: few
D gene: -
CDR3 length: 15
V gene: TRBV14
CDR3 protein: CASSHSPGMNTEAFF
CDR3 DNA: TGTGCCAGCAGCCACTCCCCCGGGATGAACACTGAAGCTTTCTTT

J gene: TRBJ2-7
clone size: few
D gene: -
CDR3 length: 14
V gene: TRBV10-1
CDR3 protein: CASSDGTKVYEQYF
CDR3 DNA: TGCGCCAGCAGTGACGGGACAAAGGTCTACGAGCAGTACTTC

J gene: TRBJ1-1
clone size: -
D gene: -
CDR3 length: 15
V gene: TRBV4-3
CDR3 protein: CASSLITGTSTEAFF
CDR3 DNA: TGCGCCAGCAGCTTGATAACAGGTACGAGCACTGAAGCTTTCTTT

J gene: TRBJ1-1
clone size: few
D gene: -
CDR3 length: 15
V gene: TRBV7-9
CDR3 protein: CASSFTDSLNTEAFF
CDR3 DNA: TGTGCCAGCAGCTTTACCGACAGCCTAAACACTGAAGCTTTCTTT

J gene: TRBJ2-3
clone size: once
D gene: TRBD2
CDR3 length: 17
V gene: TRBV11-2
CDR3 protein: CASSLASGGARADTQYF
CDR3 DNA: TGTGCCAGCAGCTTAGCTAGCGGGGGGGCCCGGGCAGATACGCAGTATTTT

J gene: TRBJ2-5
clone size: -
D gene: -
CDR3 length: 12
V gene: TRBV21-1
CDR3 protein: CASPKKEETQYF
CDR3 DNA: TGTGCCAGCCCCAAGAAGGAAGAGACCCAGTACTTC

J gene: TRBJ2-7
clone size: -
D gene: -
CDR3 length: 12
V gene: TRBV30
CDR3 protein: CAWSVSIYEQYF
CDR3 DNA: TGTGCCTGGAGTGTGTCCATTTACGAGCAGTACTTC

J gene: TRBJ1-1
clone size: -
D gene: TRBD1
CDR3 length: 13
V gene: TRBV5-6
CDR3 protein: CASSSGTGLGAFF
CDR3 DNA: TGTGCCAGCAGCTCCGGGACAGGGCTTGGAGCTTTCTTT

J gene: TRBJ2-7
clone size: -
D gene: TRBD2
CDR3 length: 18
V gene: TRBV5-1
CDR3 protein: CASSFKGGTSGRMDEQYF
CDR3 DNA: TGCGCCAGCAGCTTTAAAGGCGGGACTAGCGGGAGAATGGACGAGCAGTACTTC

J gene: TRBJ2-3
clone size: -
D gene: -
CDR3 length: 16
V gene: TRBV4-1
CDR3 protein: CASSQVLAGITDTQYF
CDR3 DNA: TGCGCCAGCAGCCAAGTTCTGGCGGGTATCACAGATACGCAGTATTTT

J gene: TRBJ2-5
clone size: -
D gene: TRBD1
CDR3 length: 13
V gene: TRBV5-1
CDR3 protein: CASSRDRFGTQYF
CDR3 DNA: TGCGCCAGCAGCCGGGACAGGTTCGGGACCCAGTACTTC

J gene: TRBJ2-2
clone size: -
D gene: -
CDR3 length: 15
V gene: TRBV18
CDR3 protein: CASSPQLQGTGELFF
CDR3 DNA: TGTGCCAGCTCACCACAGCTCCAGGGGACCGGGGAGCTGTTTTTT